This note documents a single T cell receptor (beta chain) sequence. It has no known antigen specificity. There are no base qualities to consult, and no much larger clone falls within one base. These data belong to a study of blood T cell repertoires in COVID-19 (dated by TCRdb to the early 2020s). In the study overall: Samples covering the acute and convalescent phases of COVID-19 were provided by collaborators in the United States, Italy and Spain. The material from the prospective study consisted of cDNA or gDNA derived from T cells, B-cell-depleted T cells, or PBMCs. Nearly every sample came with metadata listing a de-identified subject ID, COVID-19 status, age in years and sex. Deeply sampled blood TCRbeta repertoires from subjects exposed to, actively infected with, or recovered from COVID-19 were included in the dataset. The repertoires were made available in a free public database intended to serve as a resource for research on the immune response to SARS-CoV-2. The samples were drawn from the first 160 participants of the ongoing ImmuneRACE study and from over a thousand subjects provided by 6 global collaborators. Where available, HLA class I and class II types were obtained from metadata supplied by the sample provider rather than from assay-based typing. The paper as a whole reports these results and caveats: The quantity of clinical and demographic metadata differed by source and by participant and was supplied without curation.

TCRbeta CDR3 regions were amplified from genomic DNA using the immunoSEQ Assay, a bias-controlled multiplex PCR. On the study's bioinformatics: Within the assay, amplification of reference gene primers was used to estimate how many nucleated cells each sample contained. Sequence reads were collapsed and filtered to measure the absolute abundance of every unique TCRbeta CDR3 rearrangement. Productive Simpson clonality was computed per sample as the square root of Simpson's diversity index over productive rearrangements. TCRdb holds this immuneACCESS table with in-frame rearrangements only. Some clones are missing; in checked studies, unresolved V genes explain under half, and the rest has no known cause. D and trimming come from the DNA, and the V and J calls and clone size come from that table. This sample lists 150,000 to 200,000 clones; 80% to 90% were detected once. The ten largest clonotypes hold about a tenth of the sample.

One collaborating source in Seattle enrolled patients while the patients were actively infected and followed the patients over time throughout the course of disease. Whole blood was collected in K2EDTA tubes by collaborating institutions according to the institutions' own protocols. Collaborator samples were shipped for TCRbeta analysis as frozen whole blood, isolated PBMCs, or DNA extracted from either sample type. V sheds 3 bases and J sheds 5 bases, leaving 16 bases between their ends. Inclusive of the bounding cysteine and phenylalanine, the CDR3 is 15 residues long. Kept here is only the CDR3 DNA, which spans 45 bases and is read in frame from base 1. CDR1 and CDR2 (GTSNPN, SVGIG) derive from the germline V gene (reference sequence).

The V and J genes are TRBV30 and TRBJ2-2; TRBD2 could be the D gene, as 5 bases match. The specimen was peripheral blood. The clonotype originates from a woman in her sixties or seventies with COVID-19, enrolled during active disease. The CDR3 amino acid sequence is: CAWRGGQLGTGELFF. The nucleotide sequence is TGTGCCTGGAGGGGCGGGCAGTTAGGGACCGGGGAGCTGTTTTTT.